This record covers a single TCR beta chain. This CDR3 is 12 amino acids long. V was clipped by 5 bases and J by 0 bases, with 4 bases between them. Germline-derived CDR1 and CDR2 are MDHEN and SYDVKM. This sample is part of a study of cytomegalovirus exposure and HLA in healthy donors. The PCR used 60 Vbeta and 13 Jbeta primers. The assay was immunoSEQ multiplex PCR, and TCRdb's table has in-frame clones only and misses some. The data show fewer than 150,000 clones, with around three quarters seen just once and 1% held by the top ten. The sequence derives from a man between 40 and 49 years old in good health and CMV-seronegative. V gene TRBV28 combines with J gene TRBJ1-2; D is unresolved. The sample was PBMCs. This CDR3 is CASSQTNYGYTF. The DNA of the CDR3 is TGTGCCAGCAGTCAAACTAACTATGGCTACACCTTC.